Shown below are 7 T cell receptor beta chains from a single sample sequenced in a study of CD8+CD57+ T cells in acquired aplastic anemia. Template material for TCR beta VDJ and CDR3 profiling consisted of genomic DNA. TCRdb fed the reads into MiXCR, producing one record per CDR3 protein. The sample lists over 150,000 distinct CDR3 sequences; approximately 52% were seen once. Patients included in sequencing had previously demonstrated CD8+CD57+ cell expansion by flow cytometry. The sequencing sample was made of sorted CD4+, CD8+, or CD8+CD57+ T cells (not recorded which) from PBMCs. Receptor source: a human donor with aplastic anemia.

This clonotype was seen a few times. The J gene is TRBJ2-2, the V gene TRBV27; 9 positions agree with TRBD1. Germline CDR1 reads MNHEY; CDR2 reads SMNVEV (reference sequence). V lost 5 bases, J lost 5 bases, and 6 bases stayed unmatched. The length of the CDR3 is 15 residues. CDR3: CASSDRDRVTGELFF. CDR3 bases: TGTGCCAGCAGTGACCGGGACAGGGTTACCGGGGAGCTGTTTTTT.

This clonotype was counted only a few times. The chain combines TRBV5-5 with TRBJ1-4; D is unresolved. The CDR3 sequence is 17 residues long. CDR1 is SGHKS, CDR2 YYEKEE, per germline (reference sequence). The V end was cut by 4 bases, the J end by 8 bases, with 24 bases between. The CDR3 loop reads CASSPRIGEGKIEKLFF. CDR3 DNA: TGTGCCAGCAGCCCCCGCATTGGTGAGGGTAAAATAGAAAAACTGTTTTTT.

Ten or more counts support this clonotype. The rearrangement links TRBV10-1 to TRBJ2-2; no reliable D call. The V and J ends lost 2 bases and 5 bases respectively, with 9 bases between them. The CDR3 covers 14 residues. Germline V CDR1 and CDR2: WNHNN, SYGVQD (reference sequence). For the CDR3, the DNA is TGCGCCAGCAGTGAGAGGGCTGAAACCGGGGAGCTGTTTTTT. This sequence encodes CASSERAETGELFF.

The rearrangement joins TRBV15 to TRBJ1-5; maybe TRBD1 (6 bases). Looked up from germline, CDR1 is LNHNV and CDR2 is YYDKDF (reference sequence). CDR3 length: 14 residues. V was cut by 1 base and J by 5 bases, with 9 bases left in between. CDR3 bases: TGTGCCACCAGCAGAGTTGCAGGGGATCAGCCCCAGCATTTT. Protein sequence: CATSRVAGDQPQHF.

This clonotype has just a few counts. The chain uses TRBV27 and TRBJ2-7; D gene ambiguous. Germline V gene data show CDR1 as MNHEY and CDR2 as SMNVEV (reference sequence). The CDR3 runs to 14 residues. Trimming shortened V by 7 bases and J by 0 bases, and 13 bases separated the two germline ends. The DNA for the CDR3 is TGTGCCAGCAACTCAGGCGCGAGCTCCTACGAGCAGTACTTC. It encodes CASNSGASSYEQYF.

This clonotype occurred many times. This chain links TRBV10-2 with TRBJ2-1, with 12 bases matching TRBD2. Looked up from germline, CDR1 is WSHSY and CDR2 is SAAADI. V lost 3 bases to trimming and J lost 13 bases; unmatched junction nucleotides: 4. This CDR3 has 13 amino acids. The CDR3 DNA follows: TGCGCCAGCAGTGAACGACTAGCGGGGGTACAGTTCTTC. This gives the protein CASSERLAGVQFF.

This chain connects TRBV2 to TRBJ1-1; 7 bases map to TRBD1. Germline V gene lookup returns CDR1 SNHLY and CDR2 FYNNEI. The CDR3 has 14 amino acids. V trimming: 7 bases; J trimming: 4 bases; junction bases outside the gene matches: 9. For the CDR3, the DNA is TGTGCCAGCACCGGTACAGGGGCGGTCACTGAAGCTTTCTTT. Translation: CASTGTGAVTEAFF.